The present entry profiles one TCR beta chain with its context. This sample was included in a study of blood T cell repertoires in COVID-19. Trimming took off 2 bases at V and 10 bases at J, with 18 bases between the two ends. The CDR3 spans 15 residues. CDR1 and CDR2 (germline): MNHNS, SASEGT. In the source study's methods: Reference gene primer amplification in the assay estimated nucleated cell counts. This table comes from immunoSEQ multiplex PCR, and its TCRdb copy is limited to in-frame clones, with some not included. V, J and clone size derive from that table, while D and trimming were established from the DNA sequence. The sample lists about 44,000 clones, about 86% occurring once.

The chain employs TRBV6-1 and TRBJ1-5; TRBD1 might be the D (6 bases). The sample comprised peripheral blood. The receptor comes from a human donor in a cohort sampled during active COVID-19. Here the CDR3 DNA reads TGTGCCAGCAGTGAATTATGGCAGGGGAGGGGACCCCAGCATTTT. It translates to CASSELWQGRGPQHF.